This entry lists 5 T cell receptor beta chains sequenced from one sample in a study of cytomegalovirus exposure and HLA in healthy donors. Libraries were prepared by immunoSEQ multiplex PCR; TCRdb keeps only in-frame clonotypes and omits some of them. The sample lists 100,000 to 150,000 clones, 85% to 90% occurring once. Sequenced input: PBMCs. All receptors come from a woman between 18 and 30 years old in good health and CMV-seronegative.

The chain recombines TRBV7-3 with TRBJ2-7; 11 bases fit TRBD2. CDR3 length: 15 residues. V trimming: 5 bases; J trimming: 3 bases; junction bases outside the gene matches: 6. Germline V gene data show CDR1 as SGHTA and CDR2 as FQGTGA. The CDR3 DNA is TGTGCCAGCAGCGCGAGGGGGACTAGCGGCTACGAGCAGTACTTC. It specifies CASSARGTSGYEQYF.

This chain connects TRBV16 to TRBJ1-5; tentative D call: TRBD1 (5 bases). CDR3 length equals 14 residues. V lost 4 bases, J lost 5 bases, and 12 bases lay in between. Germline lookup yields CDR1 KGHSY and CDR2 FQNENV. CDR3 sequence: CASSRGQDYQPQHF. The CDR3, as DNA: TGTGCCAGCAGCCGCGGACAAGATTATCAGCCCCAGCATTTT.

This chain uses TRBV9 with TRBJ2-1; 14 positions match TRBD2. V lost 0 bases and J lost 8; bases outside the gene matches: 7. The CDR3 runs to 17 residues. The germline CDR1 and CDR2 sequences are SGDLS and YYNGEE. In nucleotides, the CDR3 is TGTGCCAGCAGCGTAGTGACTAGCGGGAGGGCCGATCATGAGCAGTTCTTC. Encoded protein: CASSVVTSGRADHEQFF.

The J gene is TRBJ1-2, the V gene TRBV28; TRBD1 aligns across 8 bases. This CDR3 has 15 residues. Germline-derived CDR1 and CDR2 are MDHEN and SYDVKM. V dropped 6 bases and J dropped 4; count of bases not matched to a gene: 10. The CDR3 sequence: CASSLPGQAFYGYTF. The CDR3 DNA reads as TGTGCCAGCAGCCTCCCGGGACAGGCATTCTATGGCTACACCTTC.

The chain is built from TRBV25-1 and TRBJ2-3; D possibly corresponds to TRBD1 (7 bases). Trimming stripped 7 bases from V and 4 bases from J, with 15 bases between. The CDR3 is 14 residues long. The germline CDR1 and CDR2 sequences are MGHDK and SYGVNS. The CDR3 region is CASTDTRGADTQYF. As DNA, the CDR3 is TGTGCCAGCACTGATACCAGGGGGGCAGATACGCAGTATTTT.